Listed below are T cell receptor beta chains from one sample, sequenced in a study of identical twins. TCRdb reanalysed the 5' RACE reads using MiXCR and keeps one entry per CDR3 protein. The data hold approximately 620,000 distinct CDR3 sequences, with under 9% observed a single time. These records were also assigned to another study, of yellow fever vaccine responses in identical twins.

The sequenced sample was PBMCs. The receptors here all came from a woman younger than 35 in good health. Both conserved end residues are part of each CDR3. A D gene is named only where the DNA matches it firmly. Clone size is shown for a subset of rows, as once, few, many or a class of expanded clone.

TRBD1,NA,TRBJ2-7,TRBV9,TGTGCCAGCAGCGTAAAGTCCGGACAGGGGAAATCCTACGAGCAGTACTTC,CASSVKSGQGKSYEQYF
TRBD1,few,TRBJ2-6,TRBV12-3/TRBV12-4,TGTGCCAGCAGTTTACGATCAAGGGGGACAGCCCGCTCTGGGGCCAACGTCCTGACTTTC,CASSLRSRGTARSGANVLTF
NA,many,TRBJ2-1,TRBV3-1,TGTGCCAGCAGCAGGGGGGCTCTCACCTACAATGAGCAGTTCTTC,CASSRGALTYNEQFF
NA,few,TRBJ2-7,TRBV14,TGTGCCAGCAGCCAGAAAATACCGGGACCCCCAACCCACGAGCAGTACTTC,CASSQKIPGPPTHEQYF
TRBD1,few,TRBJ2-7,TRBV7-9,TGTGCCAGCAGCTTAACGGGACAGGCCTACGAGCAGTACTTC,CASSLTGQAYEQYF
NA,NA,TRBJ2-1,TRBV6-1,TGTGCCAGCATGAGGTTAGGCTCCTACAATGAGCAGTTCTTC,CASMRLGSYNEQFF
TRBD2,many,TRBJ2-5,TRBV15,TGTGCCACCAGCAGGTCAAAGCAGGGACTAATAATGGAGACCCAGTACTTC,CATSRSKQGLIMETQYF
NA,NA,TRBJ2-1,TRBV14,TGTGCCAGCAGCCAAGATTGGGGTGAGCAGTTCTTC,CASSQDWGEQFF
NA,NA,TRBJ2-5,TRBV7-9,TGTGCCAGCAGCCTTCGGGGTAGAATAGAAGAGACCCAGTACTTC,CASSLRGRIEETQYF
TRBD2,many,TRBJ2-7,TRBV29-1,TGCAGCGTTGGGAGCGGGAGGTACGAGCAGTACTTC,CSVGSGRYEQYF
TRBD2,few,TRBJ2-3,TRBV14,TGTGCCAGCAGCCAAGATTCCCTAGCGGGGGGGCCAGATACGCAGTATTTT,CASSQDSLAGGPDTQYF
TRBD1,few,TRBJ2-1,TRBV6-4,TGTGCCAGCAGTTGGACAGGACAGCACTACAATGAGCAGTTCTTC,CASSWTGQHYNEQFF
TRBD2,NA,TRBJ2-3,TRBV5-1,TGCGCCAGCGCTAGCGGACCCACAGATACGCAGTATTTT,CASASGPTDTQYF
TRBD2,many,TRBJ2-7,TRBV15,TGTGCCACCAGCAGAACCGTGGTTCTAGCGGAAACCTACGAGCAGTACTTC,CATSRTVVLAETYEQYF
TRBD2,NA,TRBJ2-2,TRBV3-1,TGTGCCAGCAGCCTTCTACTCGGGGCGGGAGAGGACACCGGGGAGCTGTTTTTT,CASSLLLGAGEDTGELFF
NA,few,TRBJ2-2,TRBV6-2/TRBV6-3,TGTGCCAGCAGTTACCGGGAAGGGCTGGCCGGGGAGCTGTTTTTT,CASSYREGLAGELFF
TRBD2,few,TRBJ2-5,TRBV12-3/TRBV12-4,TGTGCCAGCAGTTTCACTCTAGCGGGGGGTCAAGAGACCCAGTACTTC,CASSFTLAGGQETQYF
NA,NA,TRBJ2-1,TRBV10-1,TGCGCCAGCAGTGAGACCGTCTACAATGAGCAGTTCTTC,CASSETVYNEQFF
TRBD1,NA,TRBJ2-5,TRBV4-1,TGCGCCAGCAGCCAACCCGACAGGGACCGAGCGTGGACCCAGTACTTC,CASSQPDRDRAWTQYF
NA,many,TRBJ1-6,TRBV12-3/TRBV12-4,TGTGCCAGCAGTTTAATGGGGTGGGGTTCACCCCTCCACTTT,CASSLMGWGSPLHF
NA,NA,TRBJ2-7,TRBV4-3,TGCGCCAGCAGCCCAGTGGCGGGAACCTACGAGCAGTACTTC,CASSPVAGTYEQYF
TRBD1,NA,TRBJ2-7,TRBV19,TGTGCCAGTAGTATAGAGCGAGACAGGGCCCGTGAGCAGTACTTC,CASSIERDRAREQYF
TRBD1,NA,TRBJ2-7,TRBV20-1,TGCAGTGCTAGACCCAGGGGGCTGGCCTACGAGCAGTACTTC,CSARPRGLAYEQYF
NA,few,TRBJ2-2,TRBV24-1,TGTGCCACCAGCTCTCAAGGGACTCTGGGGAACACCGGGGAGCTGTTTTTT,CATSSQGTLGNTGELFF
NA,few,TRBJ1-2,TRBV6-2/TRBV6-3,TGTGCCAGCAGGACGGACAGCAACTATGGCTACACCTTC,CASRTDSNYGYTF
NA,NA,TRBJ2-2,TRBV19,TGTGCCAGTAGTCTCTCCCGAACAGCGTCGACCGGGGAGCTGTTTTTT,CASSLSRTASTGELFF
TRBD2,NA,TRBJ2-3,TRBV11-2,TGTGCCAGCAGCTTAGAGGGACTAGCGGGAGTAAGGAAAAGTGGGACAGATACGCAGTATTTT,CASSLEGLAGVRKSGTDTQYF
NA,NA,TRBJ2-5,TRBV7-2,TGTGCCAGCAGCCCCAGCGGGGGACAGCCTCGGGAGACCCAGTACTTC,CASSPSGGQPRETQYF